The 7 T cell receptor beta chains below all came from one sample that was sequenced in a study of CD8+CD57+ T cells in acquired aplastic anemia. For CDR3 and TCR beta VDJ profiling, genomic DNA was the template used. Each CDR3 protein gets one entry after TCRdb re-called the reads with MiXCR. The sample records roughly 420,000 distinct CDR3 sequences, around 68% being singletons. The sequenced sample was sorted CD4+, CD8+, or CD8+CD57+ T cells (not recorded which) from PBMCs. The source is a human donor in good health, serving as a control.

The table lists this clonotype with a count of one. The genes are TRBV6-1 and TRBJ2-2; possibly TRBD1 or TRBD2 for D (5 bases each). V was pared by 4 bases and J by 2 bases, with 11 bases between. This CDR3 spans 15 amino acids. Germline V gene lookup returns CDR1 MNHNS and CDR2 SASEGT. CDR3 residues: CASSGAGRNTGELFF. In nucleotides, the CDR3 is TGTGCCAGCAGTGGGGCAGGGAGAAACACCGGGGAGCTGTTTTTT.

The CDR3 is CASSLAEARIATKYF. The CDR3 DNA reads TGTGCCAGCAGCTTAGCGGAGGCGCGCATAGCCACGAAGTATTTT. The chain links TRBV9 to TRBJ2-3; possible D gene TRBD2, 6 bases. From germline, CDR1 is SGDLS and CDR2 YYNGEE. The V gene lost 4 bases and the J gene lost 13 bases, with 25 bases spanning the gap. The CDR3 consists of 15 residues.

In its sample, this clonotype was seen once. The gene calls are TRBV20-1 and TRBJ2-5; D may be TRBD1 (6 bases). The germline V and J ends were trimmed by 2 bases and 6 bases, with 13 bases remaining between them. This CDR3 is built from 13 residues. Germline CDR1 is DFQATT and CDR2 is SNEGSKA (reference sequence). As DNA, the CDR3 is TGCAGTGCTAGATTTAGCCAGGGGCAGACCCAGTACTTC. This encodes CSARFSQGQTQYF.

This clonotype came up many times. V is TRBV7-6 and J is TRBJ1-4; D is undetermined. This CDR3 is built from 14 residues. The V gene's germline CDR1 is SGHVS and CDR2 FNYEAQ. V was pared by 4 bases and J by 8 bases, with 14 bases between. The CDR3 coding sequence is TGTGCCAGCAGCTCCCCCGGGGTAGGCGAAAAACTGTTTTTT. This translates into CASSSPGVGEKLFF.

This clonotype was picked up many times. The rearrangement links TRBV5-4 to TRBJ2-6; D gene uncertain. V was shortened by 7 bases and J by 3 bases, with 17 bases between the two germline ends. The CDR3 is 16 amino acids. The germline V gene has CDR1 SGHNT and CDR2 YYREEE (reference sequence). CDR3 bases: TGTGCCAGCTCCGGCCCACGGCAGGATGGGGCCAACGTCCTGACTTTC. Its protein is CASSGPRQDGANVLTF.

The V and J genes are TRBV25-1 and TRBJ1-2, with D hard to call. The CDR3 loop spans 15 amino acids. Germline V gene lookup returns CDR1 MGHDK and CDR2 SYGVNS. The germline V and J ends were trimmed by 6 bases and 3 bases, with 17 bases remaining between them. CDR3 nucleotide sequence: TGTGCCAGCAGCTCGAACACCCACGGTTACTATGGCTACACCTTC. Translated, it gives CASSSNTHGYYGYTF.

This clonotype was seen ten or more times. J is TRBJ2-5 and V is TRBV6-6; 8 positions agree with TRBD1. V trimming: 9 bases; J trimming: 2 bases; junction bases outside the gene matches: 5. The germline CDR1 and CDR2 sequences are MNHNY and SVGAGI (reference sequence). The CDR3 extends over 13 amino acids. This CDR3 is CASLRDRQETQYF. DNA for the CDR3: TGTGCCAGTCTCCGGGACAGGCAAGAGACCCAGTACTTC.